Here is one T cell receptor (beta chain) with its context. Its antigen is unknown. The data were produced by immunoSEQ multiplex PCR, yet TCRdb's version contains in-frame clones alone and is incomplete. The data contain approximately 66,000 clones, 85% of them seen just once; the ten biggest clones take up roughly 0.9%. This entry comes from a study of OX40 agonist ivuxolimab in advanced cancers. Study-wide context: The study reported partial responses in three patients: one hepatocellular carcinoma, two cutaneous melanoma. Study-wide findings and caveats: Compared with others, partial responders at 0.1-3.0 mg/kg displayed clonal expansion among the lowest. Circulating CD4+ and CD8+ T cells showed clonal expansion by week 6 at 0.1 to 3.0 mg/kg.

The length of the CDR3 is 14 residues. The V gene lost 1 base and the J gene lost 4 bases, with 7 bases spanning the gap. CDR1 and CDR2 (germline): SGHTA, FQGNSA. Here the sequenced sample was CD4+ or CD8+ T cells sorted from blood, taken in a trial of the OX40 agonist ivuxolimab. The clonotype was recovered from an adult with an advanced solid tumor such as melanoma, head and neck, liver or kidney cancer. The J gene is TRBJ1-4, the V gene TRBV7-2, with D possibly matching TRBD1 (5 bases). The CDR3 DNA reads TGTGCCAGCAGCTTAGTAGGGGTTAATGAAAAACTGTTTTTT. Translated, it gives CASSLVGVNEKLFF.